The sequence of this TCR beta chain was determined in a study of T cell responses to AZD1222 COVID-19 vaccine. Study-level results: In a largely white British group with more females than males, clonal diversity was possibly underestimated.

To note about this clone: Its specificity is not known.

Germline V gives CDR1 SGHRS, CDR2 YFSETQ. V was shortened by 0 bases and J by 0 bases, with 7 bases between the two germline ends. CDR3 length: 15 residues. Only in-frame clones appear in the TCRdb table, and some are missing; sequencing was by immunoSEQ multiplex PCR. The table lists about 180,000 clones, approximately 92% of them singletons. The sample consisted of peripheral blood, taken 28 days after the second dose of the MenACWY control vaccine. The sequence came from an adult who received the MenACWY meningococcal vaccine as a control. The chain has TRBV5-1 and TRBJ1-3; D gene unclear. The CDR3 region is CASSLAAASGNTIYF. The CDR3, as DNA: TGCGCCAGCAGCTTGGCGGCAGCCTCTGGAAACACCATATATTTT. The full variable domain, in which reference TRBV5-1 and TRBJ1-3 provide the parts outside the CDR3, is KAGVTQTPRYLIKTRGQQVTLSCSPISGHRSVSWYQQTPGQGLQFLFEYFSETQRNKGNFPGRFSGRQFSNSRSEMNVSTLELGDSALYLCASSLAAASGNTIYFGEGSWLTVV.